Below, 3 T cell receptor beta chains from the same sample are listed, as sequenced in a study of Ad26.COV2.S vaccination and SARS-CoV-2 variants. Here immunoSEQ multiplex PCR was the method, and the copy in TCRdb shows in-frame clones only, minus some. The sample has about 420,000 clones, approximately 90% seen once. Treatment indicated: some 20 received Ad26.COV2.S at low or high dose, single or two shots; roughly five received placebo; per-sample allocation not given. Sampling was done on day 63 after the first vaccine or placebo injection. Source: peripheral blood, taken in a trial of Ad26.COV2.S vaccine versus placebo. The receptors derive from a person aged 18-60 years who received the Ad26.COV2.S COVID-19 vaccine or a placebo.

The J gene is TRBJ2-3, the V gene TRBV25-1; TRBD2 matches at 8 bases. Germline V CDR1 and CDR2: MGHDK, SYGVNS. This CDR3 spans 16 amino acids. The V gene end was trimmed by 1 base and the J gene end by 4 bases; junction bases not matched to a gene: 7. The CDR3 DNA is TGTGCCAGCAGTGAATTTGTAGGGACTAGTCCAGATACGCAGTATTTT. This translates into CASSEFVGTSPDTQYF.

The J gene is TRBJ1-4, the V gene TRBV6-4; the D is unclear. Deletions cut 8 bases from V and 3 bases from J, with 10 bases between. The CDR3 runs 13 residues. The germline CDR1 and CDR2 sequences are MRHNA and SNTAGT. CDR3 region: CASAAESNEKLFF. CDR3 sequence (DNA): TGTGCCAGCGCTGCGGAGTCTAATGAAAAACTGTTTTTT.

V gene TRBV4-1 combines with J gene TRBJ2-1, with TRBD1 identical over 9 bases. The length of the CDR3 is 15 residues. Germline assignment: CDR1 MGHRA and CDR2 YSYEKL. The V and J ends lost 2 bases and 10 bases, in that order; junction bases with no gene match: 9. This CDR3 reads CASSQPGTGQGEQFF. CDR3 DNA sequence: TGCGCCAGCAGCCAACCCGGGACAGGGCAGGGGGAGCAGTTCTTC.